This TCR beta chain was captured in a study of T cell repertoires in cytomegalovirus infection. Study context: TCR beta signatures that were public indicated CMV infection and matching HLA type.

TCRdb re-called the reads with MiXCR, one entry per CDR3 protein. The table has 300,000 to 400,000 distinct CDR3 sequences, around a sixth seen once; the top ten hold approximately 10%. General observations from the study: Identification of carriers of CMV plus the relevant HLA was performed using cumulative public TCR beta family frequency. Predominance within the ex vivo response was attributable to HLA-C-restricted CMV-specific TCR beta clonotypes.

Concerning this clonotype: The antigen is not known.

The CDR3 sequence is 21 residues long. Per the germline V gene, CDR1 is MRHNA and CDR2 is SNTAGT. V was cut by 5 bases and J by 4 bases, with 35 bases left in between. The sample taken for sequencing was PBMCs. The genes are TRBV6-4 and TRBJ1-1, with D possibly TRBD1 on 6 matching bases. The clonotype originates from a human donor in good health (CMV status not recorded). Some clones in this sample may be carry-over from other donors' samples. The CDR3 here is CASSTKGRGGYMGRSSTEAFF. The CDR3 DNA follows: TGTGCCAGCAGTACAAAGGGACGAGGGGGGTACATGGGGCGTAGTAGCACTGAAGCTTTCTTT.